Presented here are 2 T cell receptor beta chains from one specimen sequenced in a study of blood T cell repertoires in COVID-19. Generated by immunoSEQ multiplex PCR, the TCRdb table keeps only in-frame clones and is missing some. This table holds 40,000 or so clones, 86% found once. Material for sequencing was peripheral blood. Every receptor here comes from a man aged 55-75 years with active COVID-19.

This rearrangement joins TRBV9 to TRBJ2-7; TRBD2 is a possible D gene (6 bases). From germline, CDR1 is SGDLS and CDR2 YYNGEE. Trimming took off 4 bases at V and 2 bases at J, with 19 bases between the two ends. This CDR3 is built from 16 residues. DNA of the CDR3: TGTGCCAGCAGCCCCAGCGGAGGGAAACTTACCTACGAGCAGTACTTC. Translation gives CASSPSGGKLTYEQYF.

The CDR3 DNA reads TGTGCCAGCGGGACAGGCGCCGTCACAGATACGCAGTATTTT. It is translated as CASGTGAVTDTQYF. This sequence joins TRBV6-5 and TRBJ2-3, with 8 bases matching TRBD1. Germline CDR1 MNHEY, CDR2 SVGAGI. The V and J ends lost 8 bases and 2 bases, in that order; junction bases with no gene match: 6. The CDR3 length is 14 residues.